This T cell receptor (beta chain) came from a study of T cells in Graves' hyperthyroidism and ophthalmopathy. There are 17 residues in the CDR3. V lost 3 bases and J 4 bases, leaving 21 bases between the germline ends. Per germline, CDR1 SEHNR and CDR2 FQNEAQ (reference sequence). TCR beta CDR3 regions were amplified from RNA. The primer set for the first-round RT-PCR of the TCR CDR3 was HTBI. TCRdb processed the multiplex PCR reads anew with MiXCR; each CDR3 protein has one entry. The data show some 800,000 distinct CDR3 sequences, with over 35% seen just once and 7.5% to 9.5% held by the top ten. Details on this clonotype: What it binds is unknown. A much larger clone lies a single base off, so this may be a read error.

General study points: Most clonotypes expanded in thyroid above 0.001 were likewise present in blood.

The sequenced sample consisted of blood. The TCR originated in a man aged 18 to 29 with Graves' hyperthyroidism. The chain has TRBV7-9 and TRBJ1-2, with TRBD1 as a possible D gene (5 bases). DNA for the CDR3: TGTGCCAGCAGCTTGGTTTCGACAGCACTTGGGCTCTATGGCTACACCTTC. Translation: CASSLVSTALGLYGYTF.